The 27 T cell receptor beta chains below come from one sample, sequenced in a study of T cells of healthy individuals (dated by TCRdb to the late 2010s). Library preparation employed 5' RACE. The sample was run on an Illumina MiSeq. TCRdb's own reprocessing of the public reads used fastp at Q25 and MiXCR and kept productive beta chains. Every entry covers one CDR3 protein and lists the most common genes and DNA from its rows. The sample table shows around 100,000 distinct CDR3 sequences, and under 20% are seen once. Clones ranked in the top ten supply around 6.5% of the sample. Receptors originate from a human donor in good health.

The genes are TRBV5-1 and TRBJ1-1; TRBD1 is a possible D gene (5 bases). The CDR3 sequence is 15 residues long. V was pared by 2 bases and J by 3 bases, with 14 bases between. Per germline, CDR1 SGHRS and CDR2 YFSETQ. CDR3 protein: CASSFVIGGDTEAFF. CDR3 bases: TGCGCCAGCAGCTTTGTTATCGGGGGGGACACTGAAGCTTTCTTT. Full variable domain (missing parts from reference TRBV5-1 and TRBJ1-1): KAGVTQTPRYLIKTRGQQVTLSCSPISGHRSVSWYQQTPGQGLQFLFEYFSETQRNKGNFPGRFSGRQFSNSRSEMNVSTLELGDSALYLCASSFVIGGDTEAFFGQGTRLTVV.

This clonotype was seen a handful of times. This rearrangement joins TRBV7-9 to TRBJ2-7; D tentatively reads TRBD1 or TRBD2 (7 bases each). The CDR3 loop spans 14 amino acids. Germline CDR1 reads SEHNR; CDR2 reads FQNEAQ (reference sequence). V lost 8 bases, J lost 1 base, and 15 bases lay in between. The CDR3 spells CASGRDRNSYEQYF. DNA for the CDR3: TGTGCCAGCGGGAGGGACAGAAATTCCTACGAGCAGTACTTC. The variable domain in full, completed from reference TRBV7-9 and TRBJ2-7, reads DTGVSQNPRHKITKRGQNVTFRCDPISEHNRLYWYRQTLGQGPEFLTYFQNEAQLEKSRLLSDRFSAERPKGSFSTLEIQRTEQGDSAMYLCASGRDRNSYEQYFGPGTRLTVT.

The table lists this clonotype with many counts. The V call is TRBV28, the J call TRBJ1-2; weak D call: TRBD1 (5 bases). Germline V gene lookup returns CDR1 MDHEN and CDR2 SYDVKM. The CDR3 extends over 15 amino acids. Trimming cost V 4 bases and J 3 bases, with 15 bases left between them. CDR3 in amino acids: CASSSSGTSYYGYTF. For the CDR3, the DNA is TGTGCCAGCAGTTCCTCCGGGACTTCCTACTATGGCTACACCTTC.

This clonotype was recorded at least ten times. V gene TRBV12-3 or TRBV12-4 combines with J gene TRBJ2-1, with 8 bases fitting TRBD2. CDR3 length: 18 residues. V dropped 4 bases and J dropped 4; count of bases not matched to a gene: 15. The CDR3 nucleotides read TGTGCCAGCAGTTCCGTTGTTTCGGGGGGGACTAAGTACAATGAGCAGTTCTTC. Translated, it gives CASSSVVSGGTKYNEQFF.

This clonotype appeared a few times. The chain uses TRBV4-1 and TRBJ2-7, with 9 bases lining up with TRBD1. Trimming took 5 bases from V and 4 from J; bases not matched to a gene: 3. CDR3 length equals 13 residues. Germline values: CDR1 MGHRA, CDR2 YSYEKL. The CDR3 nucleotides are TGCGCCAGCAGCTCGGACAGGGGTTACGAGCAGTACTTC. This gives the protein CASSSDRGYEQYF.

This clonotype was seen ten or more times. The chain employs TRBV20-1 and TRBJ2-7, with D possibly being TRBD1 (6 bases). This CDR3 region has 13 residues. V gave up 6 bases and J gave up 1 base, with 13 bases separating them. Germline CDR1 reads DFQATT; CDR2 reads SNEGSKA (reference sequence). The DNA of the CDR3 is TGCAGTGCCCAAAAGGACAGATCCTACGAGCAGTACTTC. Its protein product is CSAQKDRSYEQYF.

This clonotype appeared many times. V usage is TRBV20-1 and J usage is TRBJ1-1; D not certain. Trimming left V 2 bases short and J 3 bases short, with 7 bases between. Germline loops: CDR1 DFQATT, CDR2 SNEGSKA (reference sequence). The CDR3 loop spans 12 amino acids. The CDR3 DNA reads TGCAGTGCTAGATTACGGGACACTGAAGCTTTCTTT. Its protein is CSARLRDTEAFF.

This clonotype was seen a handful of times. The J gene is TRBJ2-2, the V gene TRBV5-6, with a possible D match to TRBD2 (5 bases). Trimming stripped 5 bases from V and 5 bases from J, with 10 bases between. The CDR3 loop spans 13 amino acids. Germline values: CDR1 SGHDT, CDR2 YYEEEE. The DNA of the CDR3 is TGTGCCAGCAGTTTCTTAGCGACCGGGGAGCTGTTTTTT. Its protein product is CASSFLATGELFF.

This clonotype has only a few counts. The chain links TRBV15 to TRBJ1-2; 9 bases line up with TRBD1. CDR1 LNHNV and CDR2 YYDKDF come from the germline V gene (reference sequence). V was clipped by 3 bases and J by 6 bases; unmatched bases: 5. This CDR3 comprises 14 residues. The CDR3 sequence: CATSSEDRGNGYTF. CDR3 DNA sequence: TGTGCCACCAGCAGTGAAGACAGGGGGAATGGCTACACCTTC.

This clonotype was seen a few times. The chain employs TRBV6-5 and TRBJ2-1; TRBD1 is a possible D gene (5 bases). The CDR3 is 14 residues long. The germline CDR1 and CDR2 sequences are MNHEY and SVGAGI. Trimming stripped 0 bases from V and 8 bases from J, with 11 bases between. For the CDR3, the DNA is TGTGCCAGCAGTTACTCGAGAAAGGGGTATGAGCAGTTCTTC. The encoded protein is CASSYSRKGYEQFF.

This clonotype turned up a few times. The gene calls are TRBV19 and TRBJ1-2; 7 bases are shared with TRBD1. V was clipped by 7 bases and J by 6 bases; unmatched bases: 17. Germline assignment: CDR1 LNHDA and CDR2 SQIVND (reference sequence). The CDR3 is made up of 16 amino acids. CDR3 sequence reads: CASKAGDSSFVDGYTF. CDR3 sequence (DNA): TGTGCCAGTAAGGCCGGGGACAGTAGTTTTGTGGATGGCTACACCTTC.

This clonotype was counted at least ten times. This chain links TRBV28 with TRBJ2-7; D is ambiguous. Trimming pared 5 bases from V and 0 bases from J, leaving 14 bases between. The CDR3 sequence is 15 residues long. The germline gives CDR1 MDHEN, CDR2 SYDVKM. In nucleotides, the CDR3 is TGTGCCAGCAGTCCCCACCAGAGAAGCTCCTACGAGCAGTACTTC. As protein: CASSPHQRSSYEQYF.

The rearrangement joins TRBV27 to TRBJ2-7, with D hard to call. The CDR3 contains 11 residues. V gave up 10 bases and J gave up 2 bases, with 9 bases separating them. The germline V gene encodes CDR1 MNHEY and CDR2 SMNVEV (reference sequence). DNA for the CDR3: TGTGCCACCCCGCATCCCTACGAGCAGTACTTC. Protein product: CATPHPYEQYF.

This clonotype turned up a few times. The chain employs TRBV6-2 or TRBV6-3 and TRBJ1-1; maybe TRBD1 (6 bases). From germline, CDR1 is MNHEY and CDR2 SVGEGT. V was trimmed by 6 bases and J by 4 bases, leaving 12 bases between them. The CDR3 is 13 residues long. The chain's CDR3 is CASSSYRATEAFF. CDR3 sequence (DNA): TGTGCCAGCAGCTCCTACAGGGCCACTGAAGCTTTCTTT.

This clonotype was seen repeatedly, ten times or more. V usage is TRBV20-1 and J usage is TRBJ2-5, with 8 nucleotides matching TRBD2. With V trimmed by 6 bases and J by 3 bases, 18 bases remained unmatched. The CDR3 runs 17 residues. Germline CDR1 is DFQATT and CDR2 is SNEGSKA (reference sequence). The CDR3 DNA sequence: TGCAGTGCGGGCGGGGGGAGGAGACTTCATTCCGAAGAGACCCAGTACTTC. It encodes CSAGGGRRLHSEETQYF.

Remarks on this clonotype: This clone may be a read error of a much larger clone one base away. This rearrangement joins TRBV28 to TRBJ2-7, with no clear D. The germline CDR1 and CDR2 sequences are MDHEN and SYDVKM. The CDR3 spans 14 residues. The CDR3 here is CANSLWKESYEQYF. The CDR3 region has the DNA TGTGCCAACAGTTTATGGAAGGAGTCCTACGAGCAGTACTTC. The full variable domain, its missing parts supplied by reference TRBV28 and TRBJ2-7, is DVKVTQSSRYLVKRTGEKVFLECVQDMDHENMFWYRQDPGLGLRLIYFSYDVKMKEKGDIPEGYSVSREKKERFSLILESASTNQTSMYLCANSLWKESYEQYFGPGTRLTVT.

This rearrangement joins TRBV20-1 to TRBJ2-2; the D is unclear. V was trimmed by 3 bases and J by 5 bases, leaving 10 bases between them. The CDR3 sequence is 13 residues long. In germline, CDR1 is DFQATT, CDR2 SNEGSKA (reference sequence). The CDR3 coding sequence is TGCAGTGCTAGTTGGGAACGTACCGGGGAGCTGTTTTTT. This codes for CSASWERTGELFF.

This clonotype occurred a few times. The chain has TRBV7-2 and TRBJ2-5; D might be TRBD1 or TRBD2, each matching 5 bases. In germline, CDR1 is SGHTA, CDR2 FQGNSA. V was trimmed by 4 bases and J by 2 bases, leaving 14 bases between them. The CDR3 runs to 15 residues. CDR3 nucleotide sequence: TGTGCCAGCAGCTCCCCCGGGACCCGACAAGAGACCCAGTACTTC. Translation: CASSSPGTRQETQYF.

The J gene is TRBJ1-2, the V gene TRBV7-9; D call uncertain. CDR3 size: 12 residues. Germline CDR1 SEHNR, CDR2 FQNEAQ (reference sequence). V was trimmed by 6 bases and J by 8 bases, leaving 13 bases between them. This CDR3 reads CASSLTAGGYTF. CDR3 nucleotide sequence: TGTGCCAGCAGTCTCACCGCGGGGGGCTACACCTTC.

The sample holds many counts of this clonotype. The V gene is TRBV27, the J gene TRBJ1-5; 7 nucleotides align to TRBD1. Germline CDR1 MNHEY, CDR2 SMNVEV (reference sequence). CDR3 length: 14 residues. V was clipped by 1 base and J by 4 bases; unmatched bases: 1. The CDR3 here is CASSLLGQNQPQHF. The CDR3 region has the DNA TGTGCCAGCAGTTTATTGGGACAGAATCAGCCCCAGCATTTT.

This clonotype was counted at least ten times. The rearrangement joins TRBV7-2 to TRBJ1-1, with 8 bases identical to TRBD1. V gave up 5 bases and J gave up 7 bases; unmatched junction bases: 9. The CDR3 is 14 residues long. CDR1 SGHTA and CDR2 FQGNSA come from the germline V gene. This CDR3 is CASSPSGGSGEAFF. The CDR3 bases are TGTGCCAGCAGCCCGTCAGGGGGCTCGGGTGAAGCTTTCTTT.

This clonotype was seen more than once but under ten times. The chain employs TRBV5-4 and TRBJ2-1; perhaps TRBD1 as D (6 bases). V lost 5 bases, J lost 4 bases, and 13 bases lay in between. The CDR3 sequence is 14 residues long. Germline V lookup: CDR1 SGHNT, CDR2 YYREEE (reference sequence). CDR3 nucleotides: TGTGCCAGCAGTCCCCGGGGACAATACAATGAGCAGTTCTTC. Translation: CASSPRGQYNEQFF.

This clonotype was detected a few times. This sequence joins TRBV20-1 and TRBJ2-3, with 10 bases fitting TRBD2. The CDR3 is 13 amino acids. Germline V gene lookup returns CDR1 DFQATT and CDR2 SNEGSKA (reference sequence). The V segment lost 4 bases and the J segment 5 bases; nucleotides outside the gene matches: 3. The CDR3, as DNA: TGCAGTGCTATGAGGACTAGCGGAGATACGCAGTATTTT. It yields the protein CSAMRTSGDTQYF.

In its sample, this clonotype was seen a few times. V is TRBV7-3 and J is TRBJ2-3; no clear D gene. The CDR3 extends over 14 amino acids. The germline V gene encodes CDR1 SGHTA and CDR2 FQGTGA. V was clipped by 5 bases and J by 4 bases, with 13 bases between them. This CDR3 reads CASSRGIGPDTQYF. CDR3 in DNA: TGTGCCAGCAGCAGAGGTATAGGACCAGATACGCAGTATTTT.

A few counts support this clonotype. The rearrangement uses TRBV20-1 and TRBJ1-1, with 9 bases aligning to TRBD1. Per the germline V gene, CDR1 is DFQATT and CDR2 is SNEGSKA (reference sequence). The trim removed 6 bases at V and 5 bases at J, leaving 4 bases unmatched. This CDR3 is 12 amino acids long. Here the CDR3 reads CSAQGANTEAFF. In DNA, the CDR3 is TGCAGTGCACAGGGGGCGAATACTGAAGCTTTCTTT.

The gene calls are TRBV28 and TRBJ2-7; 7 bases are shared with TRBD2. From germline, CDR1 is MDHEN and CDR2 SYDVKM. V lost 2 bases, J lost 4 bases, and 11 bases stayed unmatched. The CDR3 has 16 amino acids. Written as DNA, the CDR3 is TGTGCCAGCAGTTTAGGGTACCGGGACGGGAGGTACGAGCAGTACTTC. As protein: CASSLGYRDGRYEQYF.

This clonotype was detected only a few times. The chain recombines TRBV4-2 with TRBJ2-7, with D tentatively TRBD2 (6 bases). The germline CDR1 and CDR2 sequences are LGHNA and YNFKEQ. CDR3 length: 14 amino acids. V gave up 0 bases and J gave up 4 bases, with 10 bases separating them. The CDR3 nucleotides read TGTGCCAGCAGCCAAGAGGGGACTCTATACGAGCAGTACTTC. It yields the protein CASSQEGTLYEQYF.